This TCR beta chain was sequenced during a study of blood T cell repertoires in COVID-19. Study-level background: The analysed material was cDNA or gDNA that came from T cells, B-cell-depleted T cells, or PBMCs.

The CDR3 contains 12 residues. Germline lookup yields CDR1 SGHTA and CDR2 FQGNSA. The junction had 3 bases not matched to a gene; V was cut back by 9 bases and J by 4 bases. TCRdb keeps only in-frame clones here, not all; method: immunoSEQ multiplex PCR. The sample consists of hundreds of thousands of clones, around four fifths of them appearing once. The J gene is TRBJ1-5, the V gene TRBV7-2; 7 bases are shared with TRBD1. The specimen sequenced was peripheral blood. This receptor was obtained from a woman older than 75 with acute or convalescent COVID-19. CDR3 sequence (DNA): TGTGCCAGTGGGACAGCTAATCAGCCCCAGCATTTT. As protein: CASGTANQPQHF.